This T cell receptor beta chain was observed in a study of control samples from healthy donors and cancer patients. Libraries were prepared by immunoSEQ multiplex PCR; TCRdb keeps only in-frame clonotypes and omits some of them. The sample lists approximately 150,000 clones; 80% to 95% were seen once. A single count supports this clone. One junction end does not reproduce the germline sequence, and a read error may be involved. CDR1 is MDHEN, CDR2 SYDVKM, per germline. The length of the CDR3 is 14 residues. The V call is TRBV28, the J call TRBJ1-1; the D is unclear. Sequenced sample: blood. This TCR was recovered from a woman in her thirties or forties in good health. The CDR3 DNA follows: TGTGCCAGCAGTTTCGGGCACCCTAACACTGAAACTTTCTTT. Translating it yields CASSFGHPNTETFF.